These T cell receptor beta chains were read from a single sample in a study of T-cell reconstitution after alpha-beta-depleted transplantation in children. TCRdb processed the PCR reads anew with MiXCR; each CDR3 protein has one entry. Among 200,000 to 300,000 distinct CDR3 sequences listed, about 12% were seen once. Sequences were derived from PBMCs from the stem cell graft donor, sampled from the stem cell graft. The receptors derive from a human donor who donated a stem cell graft to a child with acute lymphoblastic leukemia. The CDR3 runs from the conserved cysteine through the conserved F or W. Each record gives: clone size, J gene, V gene, D gene, CDR3 protein, CDR3 DNA. The D gene is left open where the match is weak. Size values are once, few and many counts, or a class for expanded clones, and some rows have none.

many TRBJ1-2 TRBV29-1 NA CSVEDPHSAYGYTF TGCAGCGTTGAAGATCCCCACAGTGCCTATGGCTACACCTTC
many TRBJ1-1 TRBV3-1 TRBD1 CASSHAGGGTEAFF TGTGCCAGCAGCCATGCAGGGGGCGGGACTGAAGCTTTCTTT
NA TRBJ2-3 TRBV2 TRBD1 CACCGWDRGAPPRRDTQYF TGTGCCTGCTGTGGCTGGGACAGGGGGGCCCCTCCGAGGCGAGATACGCAGTATTTT
few TRBJ2-5 TRBV7-9 NA CASSSDSQETQYF TGTGCCAGCAGCTCAGACAGTCAAGAGACCCAGTACTTC
many TRBJ2-7 TRBV5-1 TRBD2 CASSLEQSGTSSEQYF TGCGCCAGCAGCTTGGAACAATCTGGGACTAGCTCGGAGCAGTACTTC
NA TRBJ1-5 TRBV7-9 TRBD1 CASSKGTGSQPQHF TGTGCCAGCAGCAAAGGGACAGGGAGTCAGCCCCAGCATTTT
many TRBJ1-6 TRBV12-3/TRBV12-4 TRBD1 CASRTQGGNSPLHF TGTGCCAGCAGAACACAGGGGGGAAATTCACCCCTCCACTTT
many TRBJ2-7 TRBV27 NA CASHKSGEQYF TGTGCCTCCCATAAGAGCGGCGAGCAGTACTTC
few TRBJ2-3 TRBV27 NA CASSLSKTGLTDTQYF TGTGCCAGCAGTTTATCAAAAACGGGATTGACAGATACGCAGTATTTT
NA TRBJ2-7 TRBV7-2 TRBD1 CASSLGQIAYEQYF TGTGCCAGCAGCCTGGGACAGATTGCCTACGAGCAGTACTTC
many TRBJ1-5 TRBV7-2 NA CASSLVPAYSNQPQHF TGTGCCAGCAGCTTAGTACCAGCTTATAGCAATCAGCCCCAGCATTTT
many TRBJ2-2 TRBV5-1 NA CASSLETGRPTGELFF TGCGCCAGCAGCTTGGAAACAGGGAGACCCACCGGGGAGCTGTTTTTT
NA TRBJ1-4 TRBV20-1 NA CSARDPGRHNEKLFF TGCAGTGCTAGAGATCCGGGACGGCATAATGAAAAACTGTTTTTT
many TRBJ1-1 TRBV10-3 NA CAISQELGLNTEAFF TGTGCCATCAGTCAAGAACTCGGCCTCAACACTGAAGCTTTCTTT
many TRBJ1-1 TRBV20-1 NA CSAIPLSTANTEAFF TGCAGTGCTATCCCCCTCTCGACGGCGAACACTGAAGCTTTCTTT
NA TRBJ2-3 TRBV29-1 TRBD2 CSVEGGLAGGVSTDTQYF TGCAGCGTTGAAGGGGGACTAGCGGGGGGGGTTAGCACAGATACGCAGTATTTT
NA TRBJ2-1 TRBV20-1 TRBD2 CSARDRGGGPSYNEQFF TGCAGTGCTAGAGATCGGGGGGGAGGGCCCTCCTACAATGAGCAGTTCTTC
many TRBJ2-1 TRBV5-1 TRBD2 CASSPGTSGYNEQFF TGCGCCAGCAGTCCCGGGACTAGCGGATACAATGAGCAGTTCTTC